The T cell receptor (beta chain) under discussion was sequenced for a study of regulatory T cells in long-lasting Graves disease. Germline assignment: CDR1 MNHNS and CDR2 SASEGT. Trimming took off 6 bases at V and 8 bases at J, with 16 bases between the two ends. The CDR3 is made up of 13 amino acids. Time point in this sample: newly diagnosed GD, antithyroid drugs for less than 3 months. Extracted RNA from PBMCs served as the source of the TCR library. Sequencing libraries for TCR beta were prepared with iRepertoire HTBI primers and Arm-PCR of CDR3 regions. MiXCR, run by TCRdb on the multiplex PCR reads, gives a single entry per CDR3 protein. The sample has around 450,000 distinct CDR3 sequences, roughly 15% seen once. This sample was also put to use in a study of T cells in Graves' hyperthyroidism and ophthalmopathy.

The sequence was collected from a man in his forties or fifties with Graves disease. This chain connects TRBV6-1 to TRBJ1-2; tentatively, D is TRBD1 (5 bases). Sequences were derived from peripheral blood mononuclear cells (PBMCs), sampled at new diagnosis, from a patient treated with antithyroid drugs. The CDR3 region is CASRGTVLEGYTF. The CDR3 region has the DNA TGTGCCAGCAGGGGGACGGTTTTGGAGGGCTACACCTTC.